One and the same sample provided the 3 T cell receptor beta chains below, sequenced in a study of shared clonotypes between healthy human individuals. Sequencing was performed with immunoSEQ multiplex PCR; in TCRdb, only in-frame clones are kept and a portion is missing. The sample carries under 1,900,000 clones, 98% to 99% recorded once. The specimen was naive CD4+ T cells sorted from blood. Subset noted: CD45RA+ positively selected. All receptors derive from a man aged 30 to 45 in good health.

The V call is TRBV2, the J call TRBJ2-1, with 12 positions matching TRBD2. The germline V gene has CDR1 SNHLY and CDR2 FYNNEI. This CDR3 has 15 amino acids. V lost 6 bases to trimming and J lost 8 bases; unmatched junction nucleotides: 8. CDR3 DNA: TGTGCCAGCAGCCGACTAGCGGGAGCGCTCGATGAGCAGTTCTTC. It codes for CASSRLAGALDEQFF.

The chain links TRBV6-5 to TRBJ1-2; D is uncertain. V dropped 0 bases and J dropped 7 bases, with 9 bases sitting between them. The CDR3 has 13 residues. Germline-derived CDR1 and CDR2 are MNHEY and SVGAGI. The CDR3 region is CASSYSGVSGYTF. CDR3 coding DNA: TGTGCCAGCAGTTACTCGGGCGTCAGTGGCTACACCTTC.

The CDR3 coding sequence is TGTGCCAGCAGAGGGATGACAGCTGGGGCCAACGTCCTGACTTTC. As protein: CASRGMTAGANVLTF. The chain carries TRBV2 and TRBJ2-6; D is perhaps TRBD1 (5 bases). Trimming cost V 6 bases and J 2 bases, with 11 bases left between them. Germline CDR1 SNHLY, CDR2 FYNNEI. The CDR3 covers 15 residues.